The rows below give T cell receptor beta chains drawn from one sample of a study of shared clonotypes between healthy human individuals. TCRdb keeps only in-frame clones here, not all; method: immunoSEQ multiplex PCR. Here the sample spans some 1.4 million clones, roughly 96% being singletons. The sample taken for sequencing was naive CD4+ T cells sorted from blood. These receptors were taken from a man younger than 40 in good health. The CDR3 runs from the conserved cysteine through the conserved F or W. Fields, in order: CDR3 length, V gene, J gene, D gene, CDR3 protein, CDR3 DNA. The D gene is left open where the match is weak.

len: 15; v_gene: TRBV6-5; j_gene: TRBJ2-7; d_gene: .; CDR3aa: CASSYGPPGSYEQYF; CDR3nt: TGTGCCAGCAGTTACGGTCCCCCCGGGTCCTACGAGCAGTACTTC
len: 14; v_gene: TRBV27; j_gene: TRBJ1-1; d_gene: TRBD1; CDR3aa: CASTRTGGFDVAFF; CDR3nt: TGTGCCAGCACCAGGACAGGGGGCTTTGATGTGGCTTTCTTT
len: 16; v_gene: TRBV5-1; j_gene: TRBJ2-3; d_gene: TRBD2; CDR3aa: CASSPTTSGGTDTQYF; CDR3nt: TGCGCCAGCAGCCCTACTACTAGCGGGGGGACAGATACGCAGTATTTT
len: 15; v_gene: TRBV18; j_gene: TRBJ2-5; d_gene: .; CDR3aa: CASSLTPGRQETQYF; CDR3nt: TGTGCCAGCTCACTCACCCCCGGCCGACAAGAGACCCAGTACTTC
len: 14; v_gene: TRBV30; j_gene: TRBJ2-7; d_gene: .; CDR3aa: CAWSKQGSSYEQYF; CDR3nt: TGTGCCTGGAGTAAGCAGGGGTCGTCCTACGAGCAGTACTTC
len: 15; v_gene: TRBV5-1; j_gene: TRBJ2-4; d_gene: TRBD2; CDR3aa: CASSFLAGGGNIQYF; CDR3nt: TGCGCCAGCAGCTTCTTAGCGGGAGGAGGCAACATTCAGTACTTC
len: 17; v_gene: TRBV5-1; j_gene: TRBJ2-3; d_gene: TRBD2; CDR3aa: CASSREPGLGGTDTQYF; CDR3nt: TGCGCCAGCAGCCGAGAACCGGGACTCGGGGGGACAGATACGCAGTATTTT
len: 13; v_gene: TRBV7-3; j_gene: TRBJ2-7; d_gene: TRBD1; CDR3aa: CASSPTQGAGQYF; CDR3nt: TGTGCCAGCAGCCCAACCCAGGGGGCGGGACAGTACTTC
len: 11; v_gene: TRBV2; j_gene: TRBJ2-7; d_gene: .; CDR3aa: CASRDSYEQYF; CDR3nt: TGTGCCAGCAGGGACTCCTACGAGCAGTACTTC
len: 13; v_gene: TRBV5-8; j_gene: TRBJ1-5; d_gene: .; CDR3aa: CASGGGGSQPQHF; CDR3nt: TGTGCCAGCGGCGGGGGAGGGTCACAGCCCCAGCATTTT
len: 13; v_gene: TRBV11-2; j_gene: TRBJ1-1; d_gene: .; CDR3aa: CASSLVGNTEAFF; CDR3nt: TGTGCCAGCAGCTTAGTCGGGAACACTGAAGCTTTCTTT
len: 15; v_gene: TRBV5-5; j_gene: TRBJ2-3; d_gene: TRBD1; CDR3aa: CASSSRDRVTDTQYF; CDR3nt: TGTGCCAGCAGCTCCCGGGACAGGGTAACAGATACGCAGTATTTT
len: 14; v_gene: TRBV10-3; j_gene: TRBJ2-2; d_gene: .; CDR3aa: CAISESHLTGELFF; CDR3nt: TGTGCCATCAGTGAGTCGCATCTGACCGGGGAGCTGTTTTTT
len: 17; v_gene: TRBV18; j_gene: TRBJ2-1; d_gene: .; CDR3aa: CASSPLGAGTAYNEQFF; CDR3nt: TGTGCCAGCTCACCATTGGGGGCGGGGACCGCATACAATGAGCAGTTCTTC
len: 17; v_gene: TRBV5-1; j_gene: TRBJ2-1; d_gene: .; CDR3aa: CASTLKSSAYSYNEQFF; CDR3nt: TGCGCCAGCACCCTAAAATCTAGCGCCTACTCCTACAATGAGCAGTTCTTC
len: 16; v_gene: TRBV11-1; j_gene: TRBJ2-5; d_gene: TRBD2; CDR3aa: CASSYGLARYQETQYF; CDR3nt: TGTGCCAGCAGCTACGGACTAGCGCGGTACCAAGAGACCCAGTACTTC
len: 14; v_gene: TRBV9; j_gene: TRBJ1-1; d_gene: .; CDR3aa: CASSVAPRNSKAFF; CDR3nt: TGTGCCAGCAGCGTAGCCCCCAGGAATTCGAAAGCTTTCTTT
len: 13; v_gene: TRBV29-1; j_gene: TRBJ2-1; d_gene: TRBD1; CDR3aa: CSVVGQDYNEQFF; CDR3nt: TGCAGCGTGGTCGGACAGGACTACAATGAGCAGTTCTTC
len: 14; v_gene: TRBV5-1; j_gene: TRBJ2-1; d_gene: .; CDR3aa: CASKIQSSYNEQFF; CDR3nt: TGCGCCAGCAAGATACAGAGCTCCTACAATGAGCAGTTCTTC
len: 14; v_gene: TRBV5-4; j_gene: TRBJ2-1; d_gene: .; CDR3aa: CASSFRDRGNEQFF; CDR3nt: TGTGCCAGCAGCTTTAGGGATCGGGGCAATGAGCAGTTCTTC
len: 13; v_gene: TRBV10-3; j_gene: TRBJ2-7; d_gene: .; CDR3aa: CAISATASYEQYF; CDR3nt: TGTGCCATCAGCGCGACAGCCTCCTACGAGCAGTACTTC
len: 11; v_gene: TRBV7-2; j_gene: TRBJ2-7; d_gene: .; CDR3aa: CASTLVYEQYF; CDR3nt: TGTGCCAGCACCCTAGTCTACGAGCAGTACTTC
len: 13; v_gene: TRBV28; j_gene: TRBJ1-4; d_gene: .; CDR3aa: CASSFGAYEKLFF; CDR3nt: TGTGCCAGCAGTTTCGGGGCTTATGAAAAACTGTTTTTT
len: 15; v_gene: TRBV5-8; j_gene: TRBJ2-1; d_gene: TRBD2; CDR3aa: CASSRRLAGVSEQFF; CDR3nt: TGTGCCAGCAGCCGTCGACTAGCGGGAGTTAGTGAGCAGTTCTTC
len: 15; v_gene: TRBV9; j_gene: TRBJ2-3; d_gene: TRBD2; CDR3aa: CASSAIAGVIDTQYF; CDR3nt: TGTGCCAGCAGCGCCATAGCGGGAGTAATAGATACGCAGTATTTT
len: 15; v_gene: TRBV7-9; j_gene: TRBJ1-5; d_gene: .; CDR3aa: CASSSGNLGNQPQHF; CDR3nt: TGTGCCAGCAGCTCCGGGAACCTTGGAAATCAGCCCCAGCATTTT
len: 14; v_gene: TRBV2; j_gene: TRBJ2-5; d_gene: .; CDR3aa: CASSDGQYQETQYF; CDR3nt: TGTGCCAGCAGTGACGGACAGTACCAAGAGACCCAGTACTTC
len: 13; v_gene: TRBV30; j_gene: TRBJ2-1; d_gene: TRBD2; CDR3aa: CAWKSGRSHEQFF; CDR3nt: TGTGCCTGGAAAAGCGGGAGAAGTCATGAGCAGTTCTTC